What follows describes a single T cell receptor (beta chain). The V end was cut by 0 bases, the J end by 9 bases, with 18 bases between. Germline V lookup: CDR1 SGDLS, CDR2 YYNGEE. CDR3 length: 15 residues. The sample originates from a study of blood T cell repertoires in COVID-19. Study overall: Some COVID-19 samples were acute and others convalescent; all came from the United States, Italy and Spain.

Per the original methods: Amplification of reference gene primers provided the estimated nucleated cell counts. Profiling relied on immunoSEQ multiplex PCR, and the TCRdb table lists in-frame clones only, not all of them. V, J and clone size derive from that table, while D and trimming were established from the DNA sequence. The data show around 620,000 clones, 80% to 90% seen once. This TCR was sampled from a woman aged 18-30 years with acute or convalescent COVID-19. Sequences were obtained from peripheral blood. The J gene is TRBJ2-5, the V gene TRBV9; tentative D call: TRBD1 (5 bases). Here the CDR3 reads CASSVGGSGVRAQYF. The CDR3, as DNA: TGTGCCAGCAGCGTAGGAGGATCCGGAGTCAGGGCCCAGTACTTC.